These 14 T cell receptor beta chains were sequenced from one sample in a study of T-cell reconstitution after alpha-beta-depleted transplantation in children. It was with unique molecular identifiers that the TCRbeta library was prepared. TCRdb itself ran the PCR reads through MiXCR, one entry per CDR3 protein. Among 200,000 to 300,000 distinct CDR3 sequences listed, over 20% were seen once. This sample comprised PBMCs, obtained before TCRalphabeta/CD19-depleted stem cell transplant. The source is a girl aged 2 to 10 with Fanconi anemia, due to receive a stem cell transplant.

This clonotype was seen only once. The chain employs TRBV7-3 and TRBJ2-1; TRBD2 agrees at 16 bases. This CDR3 contains 19 residues. CDR1 and CDR2 (germline): SGHTA, FQGTGA. V was pared by 4 bases and J by 2 bases, with 8 bases of the junction left unmatched. The CDR3 DNA reads TGTGCCAGCAGCTCGGGGACTAGCGGGAGGGACCCTACCTACAATGAGCAGTTCTTC. Its translation: CASSSGTSGRDPTYNEQFF.

V and J are TRBV28 and TRBJ2-3; D unresolved. V was shortened by 3 bases and J by 3 bases, with 16 bases between the two germline ends. This CDR3 spans 16 amino acids. The germline CDR1 and CDR2 sequences are MDHEN and SYDVKM. CDR3 sequence (DNA): TGTGCCAGCAGTTTCGAAATCCCACAGCCAACAGATACGCAGTATTTT. The encoded protein is CASSFEIPQPTDTQYF. The variable domain in full, with the rest retrieved from reference TRBV28 and TRBJ2-3, is DVKVTQSSRYLVKRTGEKVFLECVQDMDHENMFWYRQDPGLGLRLIYFSYDVKMKEKGDIPEGYSVSREKKERFSLILESASTNQTSMYLCASSFEIPQPTDTQYFGPGTRLTVL.

The chain uses TRBV12-3 or TRBV12-4 and TRBJ2-2; the D call may be TRBD1 or TRBD2 (7 bases each). V was pared by 6 bases and J by 9 bases, with 29 bases between. This CDR3 comprises 18 residues. The CDR3 DNA reads TGTGCCAGCAGACCCTCTCACCAGGACAGGCCGGGGGGCAGGGAGCTGTTTTTT. Amino acid sequence: CASRPSHQDRPGGRELFF.

At least ten counts were recorded for this clonotype. The V call is TRBV28, the J call TRBJ2-1, with D possibly called TRBD1 or TRBD2 (6 bases each). The CDR3 runs to 16 residues. The V gene's germline CDR1 is MDHEN and CDR2 SYDVKM. V was trimmed by 6 bases and J by 1 base, leaving 16 bases between them. In DNA, the CDR3 is TGTGCCAGCAGACGGGGGCGAACCTTGTCCTACAATGAGCAGTTCTTC. This encodes CASRRGRTLSYNEQFF.

The sample holds many counts of this clonotype. This chain joins TRBV29-1 and TRBJ2-5, with D tentatively TRBD1 or TRBD2 (6 bases each). The CDR3 consists of 15 residues. In germline, CDR1 is SQVTM, CDR2 ANQGSEA. Trimming cost V 6 bases and J 3 bases, with 20 bases left between them. The DNA of the CDR3 is TGCAGCGTGTTCCGGTTGGGGGGCGGAAAAGAGACCCAGTACTTC. This codes for CSVFRLGGGKETQYF.

This clonotype was recorded at least ten times. J is TRBJ2-7 and V is TRBV12-3 or TRBV12-4, with D hard to call. This CDR3 region has 12 residues. V shed 4 bases and J shed 0 bases, with 4 bases lying between them. In nucleotides, the CDR3 is TGTGCCAGCAGTTCTCACTCCTACGAGCAGTACTTC. Residues: CASSSHSYEQYF.

CDR3 DNA: TGTGCCAGCAGCTTACGTTGGTGGGAGCAGTACTTC. Amino acids: CASSLRWWEQYF. The gene calls are TRBV7-9 and TRBJ2-7; no reliable D call. The germline V and J ends were trimmed by 2 bases and 7 bases, with 9 bases remaining between them. This CDR3 has 12 residues. Germline CDR1 SEHNR, CDR2 FQNEAQ (reference sequence).

CDR3 sequence: CSARIRSYEQYF. The DNA for the CDR3 is TGCAGTGCTAGGATCCGATCCTACGAGCAGTACTTC. The chain uses TRBV20-1 and TRBJ2-7; D is unclear. The length of the CDR3 is 12 residues. Trimming cost V 3 bases and J 1 base, with 7 bases left between them. CDR1 is DFQATT and CDR2 is SNEGSKA in the germline V gene (reference sequence).

The chain recombines TRBV12-3 or TRBV12-4 with TRBJ2-1; TRBD2 matches 9 bases. The CDR3 has 17 residues. V was pared by 0 bases and J by 3 bases, with 6 bases of the junction left unmatched. Written as DNA, the CDR3 is TGTGCCAGCAGTTTAGCGCCCGGGACTAGCCTCTACAATGAGCAGTTCTTC. It yields the protein CASSLAPGTSLYNEQFF.

This clonotype was seen more than once but under ten times. The chain links TRBV7-2 to TRBJ2-1; D is uncertain. V was shortened by 7 bases and J by 8 bases, with 21 bases between the two germline ends. CDR1 is SGHTA and CDR2 is FQGNSA in the germline V gene. The CDR3 has 15 amino acids. This chain's CDR3 is CASTPWPTRRDEQFF. CDR3 nucleotides: TGTGCCAGCACGCCCTGGCCGACGCGACGGGATGAGCAGTTCTTC.

This clonotype came up many times. The chain employs TRBV29-1 and TRBJ2-5; D perhaps matches TRBD1 (6 bases). CDR3 length: 15 residues. Germline V lookup: CDR1 SQVTM, CDR2 ANQGSEA. Trimming removed 7 bases from V and 0 bases from J, with 18 bases in between. In nucleotides, the CDR3 is TGCAGCGGATCACCGGGACACCAGTACCAAGAGACCCAGTACTTC. Protein sequence: CSGSPGHQYQETQYF. The full variable domain, with the rest looked up from reference TRBV29-1 and TRBJ2-5, is SAVISQKPSRDICQRGTSLTIQCQVDSQVTMMFWYRQQPGQSLTLIATANQGSEATYESGFVIDKFPISRPNLTFSTLTVSNMSPEDSSIYLCSGSPGHQYQETQYFGPGTRLLVL.

V and J are TRBV4-1 and TRBJ2-3, with TRBD2 matching 11 bases. The CDR3 spans 15 residues. CDR1 is MGHRA and CDR2 is YSYEKL in the germline V gene. The ends lost 6 bases at V and 4 bases at J; junction bases unmatched: 6. This CDR3 reads CASSRLAGLADTQYF. DNA of the CDR3: TGCGCCAGCAGTCGACTAGCGGGATTGGCAGATACGCAGTATTTT.

The genes are TRBV7-3 and TRBJ2-3; 10 nucleotides line up with TRBD2. Losses at the gene ends were 5 bases for V and 2 bases for J; bases not matched to a gene: 4. The germline CDR1 and CDR2 sequences are SGHTA and FQGTGA. This CDR3 comprises 15 residues. The CDR3, as DNA: TGTGCCAGCAGCCGTAGCGGGGGGCTCACAGATACGCAGTATTTT. Translating it yields CASSRSGGLTDTQYF. The entire variable domain, with the rest obtained from reference TRBV7-3 and TRBJ2-3, is as follows: GAGVSQTPSNKVTEKGKYVELRCDPISGHTALYWYRQSLGQGPEFLIYFQGTGAADDSGLPNDRFFAVRPEGSVSTLKIQRTERGDSAVYLCASSRSGGLTDTQYFGPGTRLTVL.

This rearrangement joins TRBV20-1 to TRBJ2-1; 10 bases map to TRBD2. Germline CDR1 DFQATT, CDR2 SNEGSKA (reference sequence). Germline trimming cut 0 bases from V and 2 bases from J; bases unmatched to any gene: 4. CDR3 length: 16 amino acids. CDR3 residues: CSARDSGLAAYNEQFF. The DNA of the CDR3 is TGCAGTGCTAGAGATTCAGGACTAGCGGCCTACAATGAGCAGTTCTTC.